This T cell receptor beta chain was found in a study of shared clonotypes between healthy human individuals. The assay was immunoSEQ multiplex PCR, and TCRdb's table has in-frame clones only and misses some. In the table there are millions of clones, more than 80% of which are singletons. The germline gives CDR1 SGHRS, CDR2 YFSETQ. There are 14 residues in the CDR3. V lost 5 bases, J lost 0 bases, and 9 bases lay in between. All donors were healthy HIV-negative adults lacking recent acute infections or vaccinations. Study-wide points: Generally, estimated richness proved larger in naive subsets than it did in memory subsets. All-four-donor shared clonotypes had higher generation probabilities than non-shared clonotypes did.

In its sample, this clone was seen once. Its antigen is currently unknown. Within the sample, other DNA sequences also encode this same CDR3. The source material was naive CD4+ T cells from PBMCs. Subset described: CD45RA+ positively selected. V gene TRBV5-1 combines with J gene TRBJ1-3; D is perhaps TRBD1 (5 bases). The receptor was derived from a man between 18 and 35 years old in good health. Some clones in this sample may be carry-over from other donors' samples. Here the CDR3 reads CASSQGSSGNTIYF. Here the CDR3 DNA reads TGCGCCAGCAGTCAGGGAAGCTCTGGAAACACCATATATTTT.